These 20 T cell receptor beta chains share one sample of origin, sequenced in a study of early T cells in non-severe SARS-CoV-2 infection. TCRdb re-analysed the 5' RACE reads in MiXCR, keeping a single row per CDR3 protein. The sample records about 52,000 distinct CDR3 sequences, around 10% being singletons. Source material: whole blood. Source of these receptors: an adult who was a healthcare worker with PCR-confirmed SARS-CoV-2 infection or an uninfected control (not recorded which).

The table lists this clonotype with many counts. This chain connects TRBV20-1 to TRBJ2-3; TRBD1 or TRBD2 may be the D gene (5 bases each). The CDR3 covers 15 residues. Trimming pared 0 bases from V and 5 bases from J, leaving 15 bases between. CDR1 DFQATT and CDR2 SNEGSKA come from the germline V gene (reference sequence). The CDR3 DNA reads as TGCAGTGCTAGAGATATGGGGGAGCATCAAGATACGCAGTATTTT. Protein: CSARDMGEHQDTQYF.

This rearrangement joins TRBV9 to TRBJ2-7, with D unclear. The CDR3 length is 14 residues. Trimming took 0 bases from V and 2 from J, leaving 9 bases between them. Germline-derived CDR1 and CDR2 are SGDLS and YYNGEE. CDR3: CASSVGTLPYEQYF. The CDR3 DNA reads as TGTGCCAGCAGCGTAGGAACCCTTCCCTACGAGCAGTACTTC.

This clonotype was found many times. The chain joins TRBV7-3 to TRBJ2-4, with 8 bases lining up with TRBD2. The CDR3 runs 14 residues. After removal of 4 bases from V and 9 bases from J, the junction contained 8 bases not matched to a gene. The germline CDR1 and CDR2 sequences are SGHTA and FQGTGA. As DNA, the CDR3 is TGTGCCAGCAGCTCCTCCTCCGGGACTAGCATTCAGTACTTC. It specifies CASSSSSGTSIQYF.

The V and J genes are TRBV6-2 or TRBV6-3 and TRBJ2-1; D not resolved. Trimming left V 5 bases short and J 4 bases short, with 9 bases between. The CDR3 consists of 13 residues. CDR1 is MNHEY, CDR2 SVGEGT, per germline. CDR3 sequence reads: CASSPGLYNEQFF. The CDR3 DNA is TGTGCCAGCAGTCCTGGGCTATACAATGAGCAGTTCTTC.

CDR3 nucleotides: TGTGCCAGTAGTCCAAACTGGGAACGGATCGTAAACACCGGGGAGCTGTTTTTT. The encoded protein is CASSPNWERIVNTGELFF. This chain joins TRBV19 and TRBJ2-2; D gene ambiguous. The CDR3 consists of 18 residues. Germline V CDR1 and CDR2: LNHDA, SQIVND (reference sequence). V lost 5 bases and J lost 2, with 21 bases in between.

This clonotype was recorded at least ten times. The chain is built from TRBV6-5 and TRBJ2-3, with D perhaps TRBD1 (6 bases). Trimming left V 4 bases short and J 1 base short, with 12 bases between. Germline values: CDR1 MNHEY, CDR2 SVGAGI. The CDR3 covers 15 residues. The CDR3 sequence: CASSSGATRTDTQYF. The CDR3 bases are TGTGCCAGCAGTTCAGGGGCGACCCGCACAGATACGCAGTATTTT.

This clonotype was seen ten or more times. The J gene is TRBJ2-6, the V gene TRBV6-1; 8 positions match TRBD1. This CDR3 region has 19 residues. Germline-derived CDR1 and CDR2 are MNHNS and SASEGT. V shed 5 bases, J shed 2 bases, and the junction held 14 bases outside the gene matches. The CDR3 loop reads CASSFRGLGPLTGANVLTF. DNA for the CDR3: TGTGCCAGCAGTTTCAGGGGGCTGGGGCCTCTTACTGGGGCCAACGTCCTGACTTTC.

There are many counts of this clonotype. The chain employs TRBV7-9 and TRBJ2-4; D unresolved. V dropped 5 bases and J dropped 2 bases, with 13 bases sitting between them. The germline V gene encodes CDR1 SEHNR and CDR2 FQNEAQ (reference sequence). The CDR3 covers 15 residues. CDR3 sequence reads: CASSPSAASKNIQYF. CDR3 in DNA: TGTGCCAGCAGCCCTTCCGCTGCGTCCAAAAACATTCAGTACTTC.

CDR3 sequence reads: CASSVASGLSYEQYF. The CDR3 DNA reads as TGTGCCAGCAGCGTAGCTAGCGGGCTCTCCTACGAGCAGTACTTC. The rearrangement links TRBV9 to TRBJ2-7; TRBD2 matches 8 bases. The CDR3 totals 15 residues. The V gene end was trimmed by 0 bases and the J gene end by 0 bases; junction bases not matched to a gene: 2. CDR1 is SGDLS and CDR2 is YYNGEE in the germline V gene.

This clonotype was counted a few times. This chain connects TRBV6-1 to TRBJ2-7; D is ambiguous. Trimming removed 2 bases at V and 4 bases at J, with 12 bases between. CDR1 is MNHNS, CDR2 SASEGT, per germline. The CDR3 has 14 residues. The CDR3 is CASSENLGVYEQYF. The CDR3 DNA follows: TGTGCCAGCAGTGAAAACTTGGGCGTATACGAGCAGTACTTC.

The CDR3 DNA reads as TGTGCCAGCAGGCCGCAGGACGGGTGGAATGAGCAGTTCTTC. It specifies CASRPQDGWNEQFF. The chain carries TRBV25-1 and TRBJ2-1; D is unresolved. CDR3 size: 14 residues. CDR1 is MGHDK, CDR2 SYGVNS, per germline. Trimming took off 6 bases at V and 7 bases at J, with 16 bases between the two ends. Full variable domain (remainder filled in from reference TRBV25-1 and TRBJ2-1): EADIYQTPRYLVIGTGKKITLECSQTMGHDKMYWYQQDPGMELHLIHYSYGVNSTEKGDLSSESTVSRIRTEHFPLTLESARPSHTSQYLCASRPQDGWNEQFFGPGTRLTVL.

CDR3 residues: CSGGSGTGIYEQYF. The DNA of the CDR3 is TGCAGCGGGGGCTCCGGGACAGGGATCTACGAGCAGTACTTC. The V call is TRBV29-1, the J call TRBJ2-7, with 9 bases lining up with TRBD1. The CDR3 consists of 14 residues. Germline V gene sequence: CDR1 SQVTM, CDR2 ANQGSEA. The V segment lost 7 bases and the J segment 3 bases; nucleotides outside the gene matches: 10.

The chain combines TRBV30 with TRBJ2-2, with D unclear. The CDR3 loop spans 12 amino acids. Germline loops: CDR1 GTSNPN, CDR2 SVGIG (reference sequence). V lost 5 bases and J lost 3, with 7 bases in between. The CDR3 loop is CAWHLYTGELFF. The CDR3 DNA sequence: TGTGCCTGGCACTTATACACCGGGGAGCTGTTTTTT.

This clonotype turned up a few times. As DNA, the CDR3 is TGTGCCAGCAGTTACTCTGTGGTGAGCTCCTACAATGAGCAGTTCTTC. Residues: CASSYSVVSSYNEQFF. This rearrangement joins TRBV6-2 or TRBV6-3 to TRBJ2-1, with D hard to call. The CDR3 length is 16 residues. Germline CDR1 and CDR2: MNHEY and SVGEGT. Trimming left V 0 bases short and J 0 bases short, with 9 bases between.

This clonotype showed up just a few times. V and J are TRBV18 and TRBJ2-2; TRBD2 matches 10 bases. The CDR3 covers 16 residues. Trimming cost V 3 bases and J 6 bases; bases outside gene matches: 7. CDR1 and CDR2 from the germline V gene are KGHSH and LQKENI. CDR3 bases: TGTGCCAGCTCACCTACCCTAGCGGGAGACGCCGGGGAGCTGTTTTTT. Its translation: CASSPTLAGDAGELFF.

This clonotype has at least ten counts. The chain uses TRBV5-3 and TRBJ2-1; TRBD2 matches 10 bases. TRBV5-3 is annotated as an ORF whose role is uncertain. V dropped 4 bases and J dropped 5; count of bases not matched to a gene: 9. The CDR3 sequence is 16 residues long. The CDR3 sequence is CARSPTAGLADNEQFF. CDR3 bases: TGTGCCAGAAGCCCGACCGCCGGACTAGCGGACAATGAGCAGTTCTTC.

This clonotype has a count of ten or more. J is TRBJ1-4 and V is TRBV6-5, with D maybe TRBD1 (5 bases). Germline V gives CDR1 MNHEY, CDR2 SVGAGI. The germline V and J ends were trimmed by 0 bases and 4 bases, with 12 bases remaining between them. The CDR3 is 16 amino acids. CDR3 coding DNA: TGTGCCAGCAGTTACTCGTGGGGCAGTAATAATGAAAAACTGTTTTTT. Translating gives CASSYSWGSNNEKLFF.

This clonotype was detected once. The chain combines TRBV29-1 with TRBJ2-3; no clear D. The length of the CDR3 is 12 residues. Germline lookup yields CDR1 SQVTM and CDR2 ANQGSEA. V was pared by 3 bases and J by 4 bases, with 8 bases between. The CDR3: CSVEELADTQYF. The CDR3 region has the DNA TGCAGCGTTGAGGAGCTTGCAGATACGCAGTATTTT.

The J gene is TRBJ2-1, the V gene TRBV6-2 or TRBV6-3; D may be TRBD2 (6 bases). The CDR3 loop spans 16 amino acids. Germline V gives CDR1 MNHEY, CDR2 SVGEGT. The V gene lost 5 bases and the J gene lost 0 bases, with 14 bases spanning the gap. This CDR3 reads CASSNLRDSSYNEQFF. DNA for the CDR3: TGTGCCAGCAGTAATTTAAGGGACTCCTCCTACAATGAGCAGTTCTTC.

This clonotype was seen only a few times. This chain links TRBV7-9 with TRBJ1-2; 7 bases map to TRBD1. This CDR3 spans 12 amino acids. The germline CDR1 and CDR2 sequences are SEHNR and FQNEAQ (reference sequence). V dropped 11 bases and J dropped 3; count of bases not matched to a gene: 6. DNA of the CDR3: TGTGCCGGAGACACAGGGGACTATGGCTACACCTTC. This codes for CAGDTGDYGYTF.